This T cell receptor beta chain was recorded in a study of cytomegalovirus exposure and HLA in healthy donors. As to this clone: The antigen remains unidentified.

Whereas donors were nominally healthy upon sampling, unrecorded immune exposures were probable. PCR was performed using 60 Vbeta and 13 Jbeta primers. The protocol was immunoSEQ multiplex PCR, while the TCRdb copy is restricted to in-frame clones and leaves out a portion. The profile covers more than 110,000 clones, with 65% to 85% appearing a single time and less than 3% taken by the ten largest. V shed 2 bases and J 4 bases; nucleotides not matched to a gene: 8. Looked up from germline, CDR1 is LGHNT and CDR2 is FRNRAP. The CDR3 sequence is 16 residues long. General study findings and limits: Reports showed the classifier diagnosing cytomegalovirus status with high specificity and sensitivity. In a later analysis, TCR beta V- and J-gene trimming showed a link to a missense DCLRE1C variant.

The chain carries TRBV12-5 and TRBJ1-5, with TRBD1 matching 7 bases. The source is a man aged 45-60 years in good health and CMV-seronegative. Sequenced: PBMCs. This CDR3 is CASGLIQGMWNQPQHF. In DNA form, the CDR3 reads TGTGCTAGTGGTTTGATACAGGGGATGTGGAATCAGCCCCAGCATTTT.